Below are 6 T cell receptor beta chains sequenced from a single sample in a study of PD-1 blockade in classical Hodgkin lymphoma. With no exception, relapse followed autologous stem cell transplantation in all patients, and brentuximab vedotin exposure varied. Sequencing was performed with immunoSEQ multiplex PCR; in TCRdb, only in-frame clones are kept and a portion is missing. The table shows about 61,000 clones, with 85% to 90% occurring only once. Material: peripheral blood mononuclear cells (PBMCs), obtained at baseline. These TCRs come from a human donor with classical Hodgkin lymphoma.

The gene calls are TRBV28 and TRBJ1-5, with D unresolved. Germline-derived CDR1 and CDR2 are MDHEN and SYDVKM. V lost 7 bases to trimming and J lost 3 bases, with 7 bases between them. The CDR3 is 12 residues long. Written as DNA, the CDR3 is TGTGCCAGCAAGGGCTTCAATCAGCCCCAGCATTTT. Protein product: CASKGFNQPQHF. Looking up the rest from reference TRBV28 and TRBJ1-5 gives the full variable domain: DVKVTQSSRYLVKRTGEKVFLECVQDMDHENMFWYRQDPGLGLRLIYFSYDVKMKEKGDIPEGYSVSREKKERFSLILESASTNQTSMYLCASKGFNQPQHFGDGTRLSIL.

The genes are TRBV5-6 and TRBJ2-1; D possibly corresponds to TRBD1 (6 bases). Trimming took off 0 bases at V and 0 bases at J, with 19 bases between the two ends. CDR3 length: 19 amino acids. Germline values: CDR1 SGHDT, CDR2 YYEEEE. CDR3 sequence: CASSLVPPGAPSSYNEQFF. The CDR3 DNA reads TGTGCCAGCAGCTTGGTTCCCCCAGGGGCACCTAGCTCCTACAATGAGCAGTTCTTC.

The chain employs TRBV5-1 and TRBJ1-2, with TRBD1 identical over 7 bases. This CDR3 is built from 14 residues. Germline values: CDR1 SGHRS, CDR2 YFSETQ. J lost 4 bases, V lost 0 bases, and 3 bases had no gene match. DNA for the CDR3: TGCGCCAGCAGCTTGGCGGACAGGTTCTATGGCTACACCTTC. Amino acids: CASSLADRFYGYTF. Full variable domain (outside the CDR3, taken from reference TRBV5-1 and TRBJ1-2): KAGVTQTPRYLIKTRGQQVTLSCSPISGHRSVSWYQQTPGQGLQFLFEYFSETQRNKGNFPGRFSGRQFSNSRSEMNVSTLELGDSALYLCASSLADRFYGYTFGSGTRLTVV.

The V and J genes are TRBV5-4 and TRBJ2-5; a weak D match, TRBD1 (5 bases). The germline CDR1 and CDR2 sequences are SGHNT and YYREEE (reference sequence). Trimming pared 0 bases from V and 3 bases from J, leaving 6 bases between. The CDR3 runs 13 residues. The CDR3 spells CASSLGGKETQYF. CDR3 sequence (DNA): TGTGCCAGCAGCTTGGGGGGCAAAGAGACCCAGTACTTC.

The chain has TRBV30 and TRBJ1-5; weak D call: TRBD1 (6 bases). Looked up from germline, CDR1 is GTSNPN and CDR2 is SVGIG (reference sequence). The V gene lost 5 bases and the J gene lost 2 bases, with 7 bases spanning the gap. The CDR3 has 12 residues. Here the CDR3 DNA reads TGTGCCTGGGAGGGGGGCAATCAGCCCCAGCATTTT. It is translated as CAWEGGNQPQHF.

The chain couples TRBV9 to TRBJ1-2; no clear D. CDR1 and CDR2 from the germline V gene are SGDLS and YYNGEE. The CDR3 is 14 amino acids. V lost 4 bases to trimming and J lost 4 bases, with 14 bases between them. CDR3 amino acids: CASSPTGGSYGYTF. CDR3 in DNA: TGTGCCAGCAGCCCCACTGGCGGCAGCTATGGCTACACCTTC.